This T cell receptor (beta chain) emerged from a study of T cell responses to AZD1222 COVID-19 vaccine. Study-level information: Both about-4-week and about-12-week second-dose recipients were combined.

This CDR3 comprises 15 residues. Germline V CDR1 and CDR2: LNHDA, SQIVND (reference sequence). Trimming took off 5 bases at V and 11 bases at J, with 19 bases between the two ends. Assay: immunoSEQ multiplex PCR; the TCRdb copy retains only in-frame clones and omits some. In the table there are 130,000 or so clones, approximately 94% of which are singletons. Material: peripheral blood, obtained on day 0 of AZD1222 vaccination. The rearrangement links TRBV19 to TRBJ1-6, with D possibly matching TRBD1 (5 bases). The clonotype was recovered from an adult in good health. The CDR3 sequence: CASSPPGGPVTPLHF. The CDR3 nucleotides are TGTGCCAGTAGTCCCCCGGGGGGACCTGTGACACCCCTCCACTTT.